This TCR beta chain comes out of a study of T cells after yellow fever vaccination. Findings of the study overall: Most primary-vaccination clones recurred post-booster (around 95% CD4, about 87% CD8).

Germline V gives CDR1 SGHTA, CDR2 FQGNSA. There are 15 residues in the CDR3. Trimming stripped 6 bases from V and 5 bases from J, with 19 bases between. This clonotype was counted many times. What it binds is unknown. In TCRdb, the 5' RACE reads were re-called with MiXCR into one record per CDR3 protein. The sample holds around 310,000 distinct CDR3 sequences; 3% to 4.5% are singletons and the top ten take around 24%. Sequencing was performed on PBMCs, taken 5 days after the yellow fever booster vaccination. The sequence was obtained from a man younger than 35 who received the YFV17D yellow fever vaccine. The V gene is TRBV7-2, the J gene TRBJ1-2; perhaps TRBD1 as D (5 bases). The CDR3 reads CASSSTGTASYGYTF. The CDR3 DNA reads TGTGCCAGCAGTAGCACCGGGACGGCCAGTTATGGCTACACCTTC.